The clone carrying this T cell receptor (beta chain) was seen once. The target antigen is unknown. TCRdb's copy holds only in-frame clones and misses some; the assay was immunoSEQ multiplex PCR. The sample has some 80,000 clones; roughly 80% are singletons. This entry is derived from a study of OX40 agonist ivuxolimab in advanced cancers. There are 12 residues in the CDR3. Germline CDR1 reads MDHEN; CDR2 reads SYDVKM. Trimming left V 9 bases short and J 5 bases short, with 14 bases between. Researchers took blood at baseline, on cycle 4 day 1, and on cycle 7 day 1. Study results and caveats: At 0.1 to 3.0 mg/kg and by week 6, CD4+ and CD8+ T cells in the blood had expanded clonally. The average count of expanded clones was higher among CD8+ T cells than among CD4+. Undetermined was the antigen specificity of the expanded peripheral T cells.

This sample comprised CD4+ or CD8+ T cells sorted from blood, obtained in a trial of the OX40 agonist ivuxolimab. The sequence derives from an adult with an advanced solid tumor such as melanoma, head and neck, liver or kidney cancer. The chain links TRBV28 to TRBJ2-7; D possibly matches TRBD1 or TRBD2 (5 bases each). CDR3 DNA sequence: TGTGCCAGTCGCGTTCGGGGCGACGAGCAGTACTTC. Protein sequence: CASRVRGDEQYF.